These T cell receptor beta chains were read from a single sample in a study of cytomegalovirus exposure and HLA in healthy donors. Assay: immunoSEQ multiplex PCR; the TCRdb copy retains only in-frame clones and omits some. This sample has 200,000 or so clones, with more than 70% found just once. The sequenced sample was PBMCs. The receptor set was obtained from a human donor in good health. CDR3s include the opening cysteine and the closing phenylalanine or tryptophan. The order of the fields is J gene, V gene, clone size, D gene, CDR3 protein, CDR3 DNA. A D gene is named only where the DNA matches it firmly. The size field is filled for only some rows; it gives once, few, many or a size class.

TRBJ2-1	TRBV7-9	NA	TRBD1	CSSSLGRTGGKNEQFF	TGTTCCAGCAGCTTAGGAAGGACAGGGGGCAAGAATGAGCAGTTCTTC
TRBJ1-1	TRBV28	NA	NA	CASSSSGDTEAFF	TGTGCCAGCAGTAGCTCAGGGGATACTGAAGCTTTCTTT
TRBJ2-7	TRBV19	NA	TRBD2	CASSQGTSGRVEQYF	TGTGCCAGTAGTCAGGGGACTAGCGGGAGAGTCGAGCAGTACTTC
TRBJ2-7	TRBV29-1	NA	TRBD1	CSVLPGQAYEQYF	TGCAGCGTCCTACCGGGACAGGCCTACGAGCAGTACTTC
TRBJ1-5	TRBV2	NA	TRBD1	CASSPTGINQPQHF	TGTGCCAGCAGTCCGACAGGGATCAATCAGCCCCAGCATTTT
TRBJ2-2	TRBV7-8	NA	NA	CASSLSPTSRGGELFF	TGTGCCAGCAGCTTATCGCCGACTAGTAGGGGCGGGGAGCTGTTTTTT
TRBJ2-4	TRBV4-2	once	NA	CASRDLASNIQYF	TGTGCCAGCAGGGATTTAGCCAGTAACATTCAGTACTTC
TRBJ2-1	TRBV7-8	NA	TRBD2	CASSLDGLAGVYEQFF	TGTGCCAGCAGCTTAGATGGTCTAGCGGGAGTATATGAGCAGTTCTTC
TRBJ1-5	TRBV2	NA	TRBD1	CASTGTGGGIQPQHF	TGTGCCAGCACCGGGACAGGGGGAGGAATTCAGCCCCAGCATTTT
TRBJ2-1	TRBV7-9	NA	TRBD1	CASSLRQGYDNEQFF	TGTGCCAGCAGCCTAAGACAGGGGTATGACAATGAGCAGTTCTTC
TRBJ2-7	TRBV28	NA	TRBD1	CASSEKQGARNEQYF	TGTGCCAGCAGCGAAAAACAGGGGGCTAGAAACGAGCAGTACTTC
TRBJ2-1	TRBV11-3	NA	TRBD1	CASSPMGRGHNEQFF	TGTGCCAGCAGCCCCATGGGCAGGGGGCATAATGAGCAGTTCTTC
TRBJ2-7	TRBV6-6	NA	TRBD2	CASSYSGTSGTYEQYF	TGTGCCAGCAGTTACTCAGGGACTAGCGGTACCTACGAGCAGTACTTC
TRBJ1-2	TRBV5-1	NA	TRBD1	CASSPGGQGKLGGYTF	TGCGCCAGCAGCCCGGGCGGACAGGGGAAGCTTGGAGGCTACACCTTC
TRBJ1-3	TRBV28	NA	NA	CASRDQGNTIYF	TGTGCCAGCAGGGACCAGGGTAACACCATATATTTT
TRBJ2-3	TRBV9	NA	NA	CASSVGGLSLNTQYF	TGTGCCAGCAGCGTAGGAGGACTAAGCCTGAATACGCAGTATTTT
TRBJ2-3	TRBV6-5	NA	TRBD1	CASSRDRDTQYF	TGTGCCAGCAGCAGGGACAGGGACACGCAGTATTTT
TRBJ2-1	TRBV4-3	NA	NA	CASSQVLSGSNEQFF	TGCGCCAGCAGCCAAGTGCTTAGCGGATCCAATGAGCAGTTCTTC
TRBJ2-6	TRBV4-1	NA	NA	CASSRLTGSKSSGANVLTF	TGCGCCAGCAGCCGCCTAACAGGGTCAAAAAGCTCTGGGGCCAACGTCCTGACTTTC
TRBJ2-7	TRBV7-9	NA	TRBD1	CSSSLVRQGQGTYEQYF	TGTTCCAGCAGCTTAGTGCGTCAGGGACAGGGGACCTACGAGCAGTACTTC
TRBJ1-6	TRBV6-4	NA	NA	CASSVEGRSPLHF	TGTGCCAGCAGTGTTGAGGGCAGGTCACCCCTCCACTTT
TRBJ2-1	TRBV2	NA	TRBD2	CASNPPPGLSRNEQFF	TGTGCCAGCAATCCCCCCCCGGGACTAAGTAGAAATGAGCAGTTCTTC
TRBJ2-1	TRBV14	NA	TRBD2	CASSQALAGAREQFF	TGTGCCAGCAGCCAAGCACTAGCGGGAGCTCGGGAGCAGTTCTTC
TRBJ2-1	TRBV25-1	few	TRBD2	CASGGTSGSQDEQFF	TGTGCCAGCGGGGGGACTAGCGGGAGTCAAGATGAGCAGTTCTTC
TRBJ1-5	TRBV7-9	NA	TRBD1	CASSSQGAYGPQHF	TGTGCCAGCAGCTCACAGGGGGCGTATGGGCCCCAGCATTTT
TRBJ2-1	TRBV9	NA	NA	CASSESSYNEQFF	TGTGCCAGCAGTGAGAGCTCCTACAATGAGCAGTTCTTC
TRBJ2-5	TRBV29-1	NA	TRBD1	CSAHQGEETQYF	TGCAGCGCACACCAGGGGGAAGAGACCCAGTACTTC
TRBJ1-6	TRBV6-5	NA	NA	CASRHSGSPLHF	TGTGCCAGCCGACACAGTGGGTCACCCCTCCACTTT
TRBJ2-7	TRBV19	NA	NA	CASSLRAAGGRYEQYF	TGTGCCAGTAGTTTGAGAGCGGCCGGTGGAAGGTACGAGCAGTACTTC